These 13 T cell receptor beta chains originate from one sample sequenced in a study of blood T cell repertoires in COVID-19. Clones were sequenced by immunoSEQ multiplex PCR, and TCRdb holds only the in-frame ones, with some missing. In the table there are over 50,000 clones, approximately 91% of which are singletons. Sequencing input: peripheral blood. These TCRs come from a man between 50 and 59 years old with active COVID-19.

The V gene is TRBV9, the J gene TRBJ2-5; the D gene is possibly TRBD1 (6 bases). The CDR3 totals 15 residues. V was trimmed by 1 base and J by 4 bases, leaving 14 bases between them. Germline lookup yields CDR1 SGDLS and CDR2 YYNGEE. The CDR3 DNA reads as TGTGCCAGCAGCGTACGCAGGGGAAGCGGAGAGACCCAGTACTTC. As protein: CASSVRRGSGETQYF. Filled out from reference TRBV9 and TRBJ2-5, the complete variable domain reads DSGVTQTPKHLITATGQRVTLRCSPRSGDLSVYWYQQSLDQGLQFLIQYYNGEERAKGNILERFSAQQFPDLHSELNLSSLELGDSALYFCASSVRRGSGETQYFGPGTRLLVL.

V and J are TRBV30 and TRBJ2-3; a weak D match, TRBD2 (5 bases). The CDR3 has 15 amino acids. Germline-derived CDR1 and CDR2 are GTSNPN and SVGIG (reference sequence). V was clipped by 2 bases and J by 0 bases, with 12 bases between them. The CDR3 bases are TGTGCCTGGAGTCCGAGCGGCCCTAGCACAGATACGCAGTATTTT. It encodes CAWSPSGPSTDTQYF.

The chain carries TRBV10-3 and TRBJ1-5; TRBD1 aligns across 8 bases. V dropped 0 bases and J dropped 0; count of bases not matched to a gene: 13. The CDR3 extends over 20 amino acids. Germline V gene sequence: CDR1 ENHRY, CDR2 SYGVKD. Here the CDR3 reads CAISESKLGQAIYSNQPQHF. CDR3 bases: TGTGCCATCAGTGAGTCGAAACTGGGACAGGCCATTTATAGCAATCAGCCCCAGCATTTT.

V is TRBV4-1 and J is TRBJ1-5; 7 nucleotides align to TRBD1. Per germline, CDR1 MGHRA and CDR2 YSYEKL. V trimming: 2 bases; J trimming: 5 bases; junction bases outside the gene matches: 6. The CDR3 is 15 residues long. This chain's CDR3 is CASSQKTGTDQPQHF. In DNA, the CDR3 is TGCGCCAGCAGCCAAAAGACAGGGACCGATCAGCCCCAGCATTTT.

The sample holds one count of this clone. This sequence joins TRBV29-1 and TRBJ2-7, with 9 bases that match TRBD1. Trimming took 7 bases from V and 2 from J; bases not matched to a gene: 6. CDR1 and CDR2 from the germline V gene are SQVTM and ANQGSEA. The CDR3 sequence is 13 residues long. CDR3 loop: CSAGGQGTYEQYF. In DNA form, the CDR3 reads TGCAGCGCGGGGGGACAGGGTACCTACGAGCAGTACTTC.

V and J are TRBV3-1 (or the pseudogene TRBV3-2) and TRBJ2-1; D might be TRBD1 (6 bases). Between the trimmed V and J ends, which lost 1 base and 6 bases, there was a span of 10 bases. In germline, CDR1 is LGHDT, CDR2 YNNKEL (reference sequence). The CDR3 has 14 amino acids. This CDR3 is CASSQGGPGNEQFF. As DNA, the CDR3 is TGTGCCAGCAGCCAAGGGGGGCCGGGCAATGAGCAGTTCTTC.

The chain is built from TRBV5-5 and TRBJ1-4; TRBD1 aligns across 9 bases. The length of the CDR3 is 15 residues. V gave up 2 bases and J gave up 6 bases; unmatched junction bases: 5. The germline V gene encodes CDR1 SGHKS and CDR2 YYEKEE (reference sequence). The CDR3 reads CASSFSGTGYEKLFF. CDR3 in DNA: TGTGCCAGCAGCTTTTCAGGGACAGGGTATGAAAAACTGTTTTTT.

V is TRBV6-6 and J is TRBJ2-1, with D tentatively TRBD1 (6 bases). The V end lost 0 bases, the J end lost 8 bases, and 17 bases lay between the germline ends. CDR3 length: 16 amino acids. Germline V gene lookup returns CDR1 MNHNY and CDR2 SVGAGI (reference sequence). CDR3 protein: CASSYSSRTVDDEQFF. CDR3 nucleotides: TGTGCCAGCAGTTACTCGAGTAGGACAGTAGACGATGAGCAGTTCTTC.

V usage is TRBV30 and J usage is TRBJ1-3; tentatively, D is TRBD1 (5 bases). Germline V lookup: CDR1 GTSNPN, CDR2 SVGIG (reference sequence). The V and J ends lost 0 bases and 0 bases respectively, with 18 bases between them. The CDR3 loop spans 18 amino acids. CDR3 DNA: TGTGCCTGGAGTGTCCACCGGGGGTCAAGGCTCTCTGGAAACACCATATATTTT. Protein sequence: CAWSVHRGSRLSGNTIYF.

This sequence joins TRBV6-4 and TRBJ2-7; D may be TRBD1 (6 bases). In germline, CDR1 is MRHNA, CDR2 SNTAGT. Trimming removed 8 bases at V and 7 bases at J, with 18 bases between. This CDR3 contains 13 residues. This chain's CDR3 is CASSPRGLGEQYF. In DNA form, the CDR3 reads TGTGCCAGCTCGCCGAGGGGGTTAGGAGAGCAGTACTTC.

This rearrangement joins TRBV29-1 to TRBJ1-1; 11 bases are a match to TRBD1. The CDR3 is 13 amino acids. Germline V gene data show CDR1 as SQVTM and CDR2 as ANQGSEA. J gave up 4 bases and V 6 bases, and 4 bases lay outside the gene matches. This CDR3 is CSVGQGVATEAFF. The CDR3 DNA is TGCAGCGTGGGACAGGGGGTGGCCACTGAAGCTTTCTTT.

CDR3 in amino acids: CASSELGASNQPQHF. The CDR3 DNA follows: TGTGCCAGCAGCGAGCTAGGGGCCAGCAATCAGCCCCAGCATTTT. The chain joins TRBV9 to TRBJ1-5, with D perhaps TRBD1 (5 bases). The length of the CDR3 is 15 residues. The germline V gene has CDR1 SGDLS and CDR2 YYNGEE. V was pared by 3 bases and J by 1 base, with 11 bases between.

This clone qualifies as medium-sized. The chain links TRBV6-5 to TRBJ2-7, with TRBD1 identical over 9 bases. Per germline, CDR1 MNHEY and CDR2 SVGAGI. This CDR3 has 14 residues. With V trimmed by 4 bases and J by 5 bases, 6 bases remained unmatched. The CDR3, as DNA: TGTGCCAGCAGTTCCCGGGACAGGGCCGACGAGCAGTACTTC. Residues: CASSSRDRADEQYF.